The T cell receptor (beta chain) under discussion was sequenced for a study of T cells in Graves' hyperthyroidism and ophthalmopathy. The CDR3 loop spans 13 amino acids. The V gene's germline CDR1 is MNHEY and CDR2 SVGAGI. Trimming took 2 bases from V and 0 from J, leaving 4 bases between them. Amplified TCR beta CDR3 regions derived from RNA transcripts. The TCR CDR3 first-round RT-PCR relied on the HTBI primer set. TCRdb analysed the multiplex PCR reads with MiXCR anew, one entry per CDR3 protein. This table has hundreds of thousands of distinct CDR3 sequences, over 40% appearing once. This TCR was recovered from an adult man with Graves' disease, either hyperthyroidism or ophthalmopathy (not recorded which). J is TRBJ1-1 and V is TRBV6-5; D gene unclear. What was sequenced was peripheral blood or thyroid tissue (not recorded which). CDR3 sequence (DNA): TGTGCCAGCAGTTACGATGTGAACACTGAAGCTTTCTTT. Translated, it gives CASSYDVNTEAFF.